Detailed here is one T cell receptor (beta chain). This sample was included in a study of CD4 T cells in relation to SARS-CoV-2 and coronaviruses. Study context: Shared crossreactive spike epitopes were mapped to their HLA restriction.

Uncultured naive and memory CD4+ T cells supplied DNA for deep TCR-beta sequencing. This table comes from immunoSEQ multiplex PCR, and its TCRdb copy is limited to in-frame clones, with some not included. This sample yields 55,000 to 70,000 clones, of which 90% to 95% are seen a single time; approximately 0.21% belongs to the top ten. CD4+ T cells from unexposed donors were obtained before the COVID-19 pandemic (2011-2018). Germline V gene data show CDR1 as LGHDT and CDR2 as YNNKEL (reference sequence). Trimming cost V 3 bases and J 4 bases, with 3 bases left between them. The CDR3 spans 12 residues.

The receptor comes from a human donor in good health. Sequencing was carried out using naive CD4+ T cells from PBMCs. The sample's subset: naive CD4+ T cells isolated by negative enrichment. This chain joins TRBV3-1 (or the pseudogene TRBV3-2) and TRBJ1-4; D not certain. The CDR3: CASSQVNEKLFF. The CDR3 DNA reads as TGTGCCAGCAGCCAGGTTAATGAAAAACTGTTTTTT.